The entry below describes one T cell receptor (beta chain). The length of the CDR3 is 13 residues. Trimming left V 8 bases short and J 0 bases short, with 8 bases between. Only in-frame clones appear in the TCRdb table, and some are missing; sequencing was by immunoSEQ multiplex PCR. The sample consists of about 180,000 clones, 85% to 90% of them appearing once. This sample was included in a study of blood T cell repertoires in COVID-19. The sequenced sample was peripheral blood. The chain is built from TRBV12-3 or TRBV12-4 and TRBJ1-3; D is uncertain. The origin of this receptor is a woman in her 30s with active or convalescent COVID-19. The CDR3 protein is CASCAISGNTIYF. DNA of the CDR3: TGTGCCAGCTGCGCGATCTCTGGAAACACCATATATTTT.